This paragraph reports one T cell receptor beta chain. Germline trimming cut 5 bases from V and 4 bases from J; bases unmatched to any gene: 8. Germline loops: CDR1 SQVTM, CDR2 ANQGSEA. The CDR3 contains 15 residues. The source of the sample is a study of blood T cell repertoires in COVID-19. Assay: immunoSEQ multiplex PCR; the TCRdb copy retains only in-frame clones and omits some. In the table there are approximately 190,000 clones, 84% of which are singletons. The sample consisted of PBMCs or T cells enriched from blood (not recorded which). This rearrangement joins TRBV29-1 to TRBJ1-3, with 10 bases lining up with TRBD1. The TCR comes from a woman between 25 and 40 years old who had been exposed to COVID-19. In DNA, the CDR3 is TGCAGCGTTTCTGGAGGGACAGGGGTCGGAAACACCATATATTTT. This gives the protein CSVSGGTGVGNTIYF.